These 23 T cell receptor beta chains were sequenced from one sample in a study of cytomegalovirus exposure and HLA in healthy donors. PCR amplification relied on 60 Vbeta primers (plus 13 Jbeta primers). Clones were sequenced by immunoSEQ multiplex PCR, and TCRdb holds only the in-frame ones, with some missing. Here the sample spans about 130,000 clones, over 70% being singletons. The source material was PBMCs. Receptors were obtained from a woman between 50 and 59 years old in good health and CMV-seronegative.

The chain is built from TRBV4-2 and TRBJ1-2; 9 positions match TRBD1. The CDR3 loop spans 14 amino acids. J was trimmed by 8 bases and V by 4 bases; bases with no gene match: 8. From germline, CDR1 is LGHNA and CDR2 YNFKEQ. CDR3 loop: CASSPPQGAEGYTF. In nucleotides, the CDR3 is TGTGCCAGCAGCCCTCCACAGGGGGCGGAGGGCTACACCTTC.

J is TRBJ2-7 and V is TRBV4-2, with 12 bases aligning to TRBD2. The CDR3 is made up of 20 amino acids. V lost 1 base to trimming and J lost 6 bases; unmatched junction nucleotides: 19. Germline V gene data show CDR1 as LGHNA and CDR2 as YNFKEQ. CDR3 nucleotide sequence: TGTGCCAGCAGCCAAGTCGGGTGGTCTAGCGGGAGGGTTGGCCCCGCCGAGCAGTACTTC. It specifies CASSQVGWSSGRVGPAEQYF.

V usage is TRBV13 and J usage is TRBJ2-5, with 7 bases lining up with TRBD2. The junction had 10 bases not matched to a gene; V was cut back by 5 bases and J by 1 base. The CDR3 length is 16 residues. Germline assignment: CDR1 PRHDT and CDR2 FYEKMQ (reference sequence). CDR3 sequence (DNA): TGTGCCAGCAGCCTCGGGGGGATAGGCGGCCAAGAGACCCAGTACTTC. It specifies CASSLGGIGGQETQYF.

V and J are TRBV15 and TRBJ2-1; 7 bases match TRBD2. Germline assignment: CDR1 LNHNV and CDR2 YYDKDF (reference sequence). The CDR3 has 14 residues. Germline trimming cut 11 bases from V and 2 bases from J; bases unmatched to any gene: 9. The DNA of the CDR3 is TGTGCCTCTAAGCGGGGAGAAACCTACAATGAGCAGTTCTTC. Its protein product is CASKRGETYNEQFF.

A few counts support this clone. In nucleotides, the CDR3 is TGTGCCAGCAGAACTTACGACCCTCGGGGTCATGGCTACACCTTC. It specifies CASRTYDPRGHGYTF. The chain combines TRBV28 with TRBJ1-2, with D unresolved. From germline, CDR1 is MDHEN and CDR2 SYDVKM. V lost 6 bases to trimming and J lost 6 bases, with 20 bases between them. This CDR3 is built from 15 residues.

This chain uses TRBV7-6 with TRBJ2-2; the match to TRBD2 covers 11 bases. With V trimmed by 5 bases and J by 5 bases, 7 bases remained unmatched. The germline V gene encodes CDR1 SGHVS and CDR2 FNYEAQ. The CDR3 is 16 amino acids. CDR3 amino acids: CASSTPTSGGTGELFF. DNA of the CDR3: TGTGCCAGCAGCACTCCTACTAGCGGGGGAACCGGGGAGCTGTTTTTT.

In this sample, this clone turned up a few times. The chain is built from TRBV7-2 and TRBJ1-1, with D perhaps matching TRBD1 (6 bases). The germline V gene encodes CDR1 SGHTA and CDR2 FQGNSA. The CDR3 runs to 14 residues. The V end lost 3 bases, the J end lost 6 bases, and 14 bases lay between the germline ends. CDR3 in amino acids: CASSLQGRGAEAFF. The CDR3 DNA follows: TGTGCCAGCAGCTTGCAGGGCAGGGGCGCTGAAGCTTTCTTT.

As concerns this clone: One end of the junction varies from germline; a read error may be responsible. The chain uses TRBV7-2 and TRBJ1-1, with 10 bases lining up with TRBD1. The CDR3 runs to 16 residues. Germline CDR1 is SGHTA and CDR2 is FQGNSA. CDR3 protein: CACSLVPGQGSSEAFF. The CDR3 nucleotides read TGTGCCTGCAGCTTAGTACCGGGACAGGGGTCGAGTGAAGCTTTCTTT.

This clone has more than one count but fewer than ten. The chain joins TRBV6-5 to TRBJ2-1; 12 bases map to TRBD1. V shed 5 bases, J shed 9 bases, and the junction held 5 bases outside the gene matches. This CDR3 contains 14 residues. CDR1 and CDR2 (germline): MNHEY, SVGAGI. The CDR3 here is CASSAGQGAGEQFF. CDR3 nucleotide sequence: TGTGCCAGCAGTGCGGGACAGGGGGCCGGTGAGCAGTTCTTC.

The gene calls are TRBV6-1 and TRBJ2-5; 11 positions match TRBD1. Germline lookup yields CDR1 MNHNS and CDR2 SASEGT. The CDR3 extends over 15 amino acids. J gave up 5 bases and V 6 bases, and 8 bases lay outside the gene matches. The CDR3 is CASRDRGRMSETQYF. The CDR3 DNA sequence: TGTGCCAGCAGGGACAGGGGGCGTATGTCGGAGACCCAGTACTTC.

This clone came up once. V is TRBV5-1 and J is TRBJ1-2; D call uncertain. From germline, CDR1 is SGHRS and CDR2 YFSETQ. The V gene lost 3 bases and the J gene lost 5 bases, with 14 bases spanning the gap. The CDR3 length is 14 residues. In DNA, the CDR3 is TGCGCCAGCAGCTCATCGGACGGGAAATATGGCTACACCTTC. Translated, it gives CASSSSDGKYGYTF.

About this clone itself: An end of the junction differs from the germline gene, which may be a read error. V gene TRBV7-9 combines with J gene TRBJ1-2; D perhaps matches TRBD1 (6 bases). This CDR3 has 16 amino acids. Germline V lookup: CDR1 SEHNR, CDR2 FQNEAQ (reference sequence). CDR3 amino acids: CSSSPEVGQTNYGYTF. CDR3 coding DNA: TGTTCCAGCAGCCCCGAGGTTGGACAGACTAACTATGGCTACACCTTC.

The V and J genes are TRBV27 and TRBJ2-7, with TRBD1 as a possible D gene (7 bases). This CDR3 has 13 residues. V was pared by 1 base and J by 6 bases, with 10 bases between. Germline V gene lookup returns CDR1 MNHEY and CDR2 SMNVEV (reference sequence). CDR3 in amino acids: CASSLYRGGEQYF. Here the CDR3 DNA reads TGTGCCAGCAGTTTATACAGGGGAGGCGAGCAGTACTTC.

This clone was seen a few times. The rearrangement joins TRBV4-1 to TRBJ1-1, with TRBD1 matching over 8 bases. V lost 1 base to trimming and J lost 5 bases; unmatched junction nucleotides: 6. The CDR3 covers 15 residues. Germline-derived CDR1 and CDR2 are MGHRA and YSYEKL. CDR3 coding DNA: TGCGCCAGCAGCCAAGCAGGGGGCGTTAGGACTGAAGCTTTCTTT. It codes for CASSQAGGVRTEAFF.

This clone was seen only a few times. V is TRBV6-5 and J is TRBJ1-2, with 9 bases that match TRBD1. V gave up 6 bases and J gave up 4 bases; unmatched junction bases: 6. The CDR3 has 14 amino acids. Looked up from germline, CDR1 is MNHEY and CDR2 is SVGAGI. Here the CDR3 reads CASSHRGLGYGYTF. The DNA for the CDR3 is TGTGCCAGCAGCCACAGGGGGCTCGGCTATGGCTACACCTTC.

The chain recombines TRBV4-1 with TRBJ2-2; perhaps TRBD1 as D (6 bases). Looked up from germline, CDR1 is MGHRA and CDR2 is YSYEKL. The V gene lost 3 bases and the J gene lost 5 bases, with 16 bases spanning the gap. The CDR3 is 16 residues long. CDR3 bases: TGCGCCAGCAGCCAGACGGGGACACTCCGAACCGGGGAGCTGTTTTTT. It is translated as CASSQTGTLRTGELFF.

This chain uses TRBV7-2 with TRBJ2-6, with TRBD1 matching over 9 bases. With 4 bases clipped from V and 2 bases from J, the junction kept 0 bases outside the gene matches. This CDR3 is 15 amino acids long. Germline V CDR1 and CDR2: SGHTA, FQGNSA. The CDR3 loop reads CASSWTGAGANVLTF. As DNA, the CDR3 is TGTGCCAGCAGCTGGACAGGGGCTGGGGCCAACGTCCTGACTTTC. The entire variable domain, with the rest obtained from reference TRBV7-2 and TRBJ2-6, is as follows: GAGVSQSPSNKVTEKGKDVELRCDPISGHTALYWYRQSLGQGLEFLIYFQGNSAPDKSGLPSDRFSAERTGGSVSTLTIQRTQQEDSAVYLCASSWTGAGANVLTFGAGSRLTVL.

The chain couples TRBV25-1 to TRBJ1-2; possibly TRBD1 for D (5 bases). The CDR3 runs 13 residues. V lost 3 bases and J lost 4, with 9 bases in between. Germline V gives CDR1 MGHDK, CDR2 SYGVNS. As DNA, the CDR3 is TGTGCCAGCAGTGACAGGGTTAGCTATGGCTACACCTTC. Translated, it gives CASSDRVSYGYTF.

The chain uses TRBV7-9 and TRBJ1-2; D possibly corresponds to TRBD1 (6 bases). Looked up from germline, CDR1 is SEHNR and CDR2 is FQNEAQ (reference sequence). CDR3 length equals 13 residues. V lost 1 base to trimming and J lost 8 bases, with 11 bases between them. CDR3: CASSLEQGAGYTF. The CDR3, as DNA: TGTGCCAGCAGCTTAGAACAGGGAGCGGGCTACACCTTC. The entire variable domain, with the rest obtained from reference TRBV7-9 and TRBJ1-2, is as follows: DTGVSQNPRHKITKRGQNVTFRCDPISEHNRLYWYRQTLGQGPEFLTYFQNEAQLEKSRLLSDRFSAERPKGSFSTLEIQRTEQGDSAMYLCASSLEQGAGYTFGSGTRLTVV.

There are a few counts of this clone. One end of the junction fails to match germline, which may point to a read error. The rearrangement joins TRBV7-7 to TRBJ2-1, with D possibly matching TRBD1 (6 bases). The CDR3 contains 13 residues. Looked up from germline, CDR1 is SSHAT and CDR2 is FNYEAQ (reference sequence). The CDR3 sequence is CASSLGQNNEQFF. The CDR3 coding sequence is TGTGCTAGCAGCTTAGGACAGAACAATGAGCAGTTCTTC.

The chain recombines TRBV5-5 with TRBJ1-1, with a tentative D call TRBD1 (5 bases). V shed 3 bases and J shed 3 bases, with 15 bases lying between them. The germline V gene has CDR1 SGHKS and CDR2 YYEKEE (reference sequence). This CDR3 region has 15 residues. CDR3: CASSWTTLVDTEAFF. DNA of the CDR3: TGTGCCAGCAGCTGGACAACCCTTGTCGACACTGAAGCTTTCTTT.

The table lists this clone with a few counts. J is TRBJ1-4 and V is TRBV30; unclear D gene. The V gene lost 3 bases and the J gene lost 5 bases, with 10 bases spanning the gap. This CDR3 spans 13 amino acids. Looked up from germline, CDR1 is GTSNPN and CDR2 is SVGIG (reference sequence). CDR3 residues: CAWRAGGNEKLFF. The CDR3 nucleotides are TGTGCCTGGAGGGCAGGAGGGAATGAAAAACTGTTTTTT.

The J gene is TRBJ2-1, the V gene TRBV12-5; 10 nucleotides line up with TRBD2. Germline-derived CDR1 and CDR2 are LGHNT and FRNRAP. V shed 2 bases, J shed 5 bases, and the junction held 15 bases outside the gene matches. The CDR3 covers 19 residues. CDR3 DNA: TGTGCTAGTGGTTTGACCTCCAGGGGTGTAGCGGGAGGCCACAATGAGCAGTTCTTC. Residues: CASGLTSRGVAGGHNEQFF.